The sample holds many counts of the clone carrying this T cell receptor (beta chain). This entry is derived from a study of T cells in Graves' hyperthyroidism and ophthalmopathy. The CDR3 is 14 residues long. V lost 0 bases and J lost 12; bases outside the gene matches: 11. CDR1 and CDR2 from the germline V gene are SNHLY and FYNNEI. Researchers took RNA transcripts and amplified the TCR beta CDR3 regions from them. First-round RT-PCR of the TCR CDR3 relied on the HTBI primer set. TCRdb independently ran MiXCR on the multiplex PCR reads; one entry per CDR3 protein. The table shows approximately 370,000 distinct CDR3 sequences, with 14% to 15% occurring only once. Absent ophthalmopathy progression within 18 months defined stable Graves' hyperthyroidism.

The chain has TRBV2 and TRBJ2-7, with 7 bases aligning to TRBD2. Source material: blood. This TCR was sampled from a woman in her thirties with Graves' hyperthyroidism. The CDR3 region is CASSEAGAGYGPYF. The CDR3 region has the DNA TGTGCCAGCAGTGAAGCTGGAGCGGGATATGGGCCGTACTTC. Together with reference TRBV2 and TRBJ2-7, the CDR3 gives the full variable domain: EPEVTQTPSHQVTQMGQEVILRCVPISNHLYFYWYRQILGQKVEFLVSFYNNEISEKSEIFDDQFSVERPDGSNFTLKIRSTKLEDSAMYFCASSEAGAGYGPYFGPGTRLTVT.